This record covers a single TCR beta chain. The antigen is undetermined. This specimen comes from a study of OX40 agonist ivuxolimab in advanced cancers. Study as a whole: A history of anti-PD-1, anti-PD-L1 or anti-CTLA-4 therapy was acceptable, and more than 30% had some. General observations from the study: In general, CD8+ T cells held more expanded clones than CD4+ did, on average.

Looked up from germline, CDR1 is MNHEY and CDR2 is SVGAGI. The V and J ends lost 6 bases and 8 bases, in that order; junction bases with no gene match: 15. CDR3 length: 15 residues. Clones were read by immunoSEQ multiplex PCR, and TCRdb kept only the in-frame ones, dropping some. The repertoire holds 52,000 or so clones, with approximately 86% as singletons. The TCR comes from an adult with an advanced solid tumor such as melanoma, head and neck, liver or kidney cancer. The sequencing here drew on CD4+ or CD8+ T cells sorted from blood, taken in a trial of the OX40 agonist ivuxolimab. The gene calls are TRBV6-5 and TRBJ1-2, with 7 positions matching TRBD1. CDR3: CASSLKKGGNTGYTF. The CDR3, as DNA: TGTGCCAGCAGCTTAAAGAAAGGGGGCAATACGGGCTACACCTTC.